This is a list of T cell receptor beta chains from one sample in a study of blood T cell repertoires in COVID-19. Assay: immunoSEQ multiplex PCR; the TCRdb copy retains only in-frame clones and omits some. The sample has roughly 100,000 clones, approximately 89% seen once. Material for sequencing was peripheral blood. The receptors derive from a human donor in a cohort sampled during active COVID-19. The CDR3 runs from the conserved cysteine through the conserved F or W. The D gene is left open where the match is weak. Only part of the rows carry a size: once, few, many, or a class if the clone is expanded.

cdr3_nt	cdr3_aa	v_call	j_call	cdr3_length	d_call	clone_size
TGTGCCACTTTTCGCGGGCGGGGAGTTTCACCCCTCCACTTT	CATFRGRGVSPLHF	TRBV21-1	TRBJ1-6	14	NA	NA
TGCGCCAGCAGCGCCGACAGGGTTGGGCAAGAGACCCAGTACTTC	CASSADRVGQETQYF	TRBV5-1	TRBJ2-5	15	TRBD1	few
TGTGCCAGCAGCCTGCGGACACGGGCGAACACTGAAGCTTTCTTT	CASSLRTRANTEAFF	TRBV5-5	TRBJ1-1	15	NA	NA
TGTGCCAGCAGTAGGGGATCGGGAGGTAGCAATCAGCCCCAGCATTTT	CASSRGSGGSNQPQHF	TRBV27	TRBJ1-5	16	NA	NA
TGTGCCAGCAGGGCGTCAGGGTACTACACCTTC	CASRASGYYTF	TRBV28	TRBJ1-2	11	NA	NA
TGTGCCAGCTCACCGAGCGGACTAGCGGGGGACGAGCAGTACTTC	CASSPSGLAGDEQYF	TRBV18	TRBJ2-7	15	TRBD2	few
TGTGCCAGCAGTACTGGACAGGGTCGCCCCCAGTACTTC	CASSTGQGRPQYF	TRBV28	TRBJ2-5	13	TRBD1	NA
TGTGCCAGCAGCTTGGGACAGGGATCGTATAGCAATCAGCCCCAGCATTTT	CASSLGQGSYSNQPQHF	TRBV5-6	TRBJ1-5	17	TRBD1	NA
TGTGCCAGCAGCTTAGCCCGCCGCGCTGAAGCTTTCTTT	CASSLARRAEAFF	TRBV7-2	TRBJ1-1	13	NA	NA
TGTGCCAGCAGTTTATCGGTGGACAATGGCTACACCTTC	CASSLSVDNGYTF	TRBV12-3/TRBV12-4	TRBJ1-2	13	NA	NA
TGTGCCAGCAGCTTAGGGGCGGGCTATGGCTACACCTTC	CASSLGAGYGYTF	TRBV7-2	TRBJ1-2	13	NA	NA
TGTGCCAGCAGCGTAGGGACAGGATTTGAGCAGTACTTC	CASSVGTGFEQYF	TRBV9	TRBJ2-7	13	TRBD1	NA
TGCGCCAGCCGGATCGGGGGCGGGGGAGAGACCCAGTACTTC	CASRIGGGGETQYF	TRBV5-1	TRBJ2-5	14	NA	NA
TGTGCCAGCAGTTACCAACACATTCGCGGGCAGCCCCAGCATTTT	CASSYQHIRGQPQHF	TRBV6-2/TRBV6-3	TRBJ1-5	15	NA	few
TGTGCCAGCAGGGGGACAGACACCTACAATGAGCAGTTCTTC	CASRGTDTYNEQFF	TRBV6-5	TRBJ2-1	14	TRBD1	NA
TGTGCCACTCACCCAGGGGGCGATGAGGGCTACACCTTC	CATHPGGDEGYTF	TRBV24-1	TRBJ1-2	13	TRBD1	NA
TGTGCCAGCAGTACGGGTGATAGCAATCAGCCCCAGCATTTT	CASSTGDSNQPQHF	TRBV3-1/TRBV3-2	TRBJ1-5	14	NA	NA
TGTGCCACCAGTGATGCGGGTTTGAACACTGAAGCTTTCTTT	CATSDAGLNTEAFF	TRBV24-1	TRBJ1-1	14	NA	NA
TGCAGCGCTGTCCGAGGCTCGAGGGAGTACTTC	CSAVRGSREYF	TRBV29-1	TRBJ2-7	11	NA	NA
TGTGCCAGTAGTATCGCGGGGCTTCGAGGGAATGAGCAGTTCTTC	CASSIAGLRGNEQFF	TRBV19	TRBJ2-1	15	NA	NA
TGTGCCAGTAGGACAGGCACTAGCTCCTACGAGCAGTACTTC	CASRTGTSSYEQYF	TRBV19	TRBJ2-7	14	NA	NA
TGTGCCAGCAGGCAGGGGACCGGGGAGCTGTTTTTT	CASRQGTGELFF	TRBV6-4	TRBJ2-2	12	NA	NA
TGTGCCAGCAGTTCGGGGGGGGAGCAGTACTTC	CASSSGGEQYF	TRBV12-3/TRBV12-4	TRBJ2-7	11	TRBD2	once
TGTGCCAGCAGTATACGACAGGGGGCGGAAGCTTTCTTT	CASSIRQGAEAFF	TRBV12-3/TRBV12-4	TRBJ1-1	13	TRBD1	NA
TGTGCCAGCAGCTTGCCAGGGTCTAACTATGGCTACACCTTC	CASSLPGSNYGYTF	TRBV5-6	TRBJ1-2	14	NA	NA
TGCAGTGCTAGTTCGGGGGATTCACCCCTCCACTTT	CSASSGDSPLHF	TRBV20-1	TRBJ1-6	12	NA	NA
TGCGCCAGCAGCCAAGGGCCAGGTGTTTTCTTT	CASSQGPGVFF	TRBV4-3	TRBJ1-1	11	NA	NA
TGTGCCAGCAGCCAACAAGGGGAAAGGGGGACAGATACGCAGTATTTT	CASSQQGERGTDTQYF	TRBV3-1/TRBV3-2	TRBJ2-3	16	NA	NA
TGTGCCAGCAGCCAAGTGGGCAGGGACTACACTGAAGCTTTCTTT	CASSQVGRDYTEAFF	TRBV4-2	TRBJ1-1	15	NA	once
TGTGCCAGCTCACCAACAGGGGGTGGAAGGCAGCCCCAGCATTTT	CASSPTGGGRQPQHF	TRBV18	TRBJ1-5	15	TRBD1	once
TGTGCCAGCAGCTCCCGTGGATCAGGAGCTTTCTTT	CASSSRGSGAFF	TRBV7-3	TRBJ1-1	12	NA	few
TGTGCCAGCAGTTACCCGGGTCATAATTCACCCCTCCACTTT	CASSYPGHNSPLHF	TRBV6-5	TRBJ1-6	14	NA	NA
TGTGCCAGCAGCTTATTCCTAGGGACAGGGCATGGCTACACCTTC	CASSLFLGTGHGYTF	TRBV7-6	TRBJ1-2	15	TRBD1	NA
TGTGCCAGCAGCCCGCTCGCGGGGAGCCAAGAGACCCAGTACTTC	CASSPLAGSQETQYF	TRBV5-4	TRBJ2-5	15	NA	NA
TGTGCCAGCAGCGTAGGCGTAGGACAGTCTAGCACAGATACGCAGTATTTT	CASSVGVGQSSTDTQYF	TRBV9	TRBJ2-3	17	NA	NA
TGTGCCAGCAGCCTACCCCGAGGATCTTATAATTCACCCCTCCACTTT	CASSLPRGSYNSPLHF	TRBV11-2	TRBJ1-6	16	NA	once
TGTGCCAGTACCTGGGGAGGGGGTAATTCACCCCTCCACTTT	CASTWGGGNSPLHF	TRBV19	TRBJ1-6	14	NA	NA
TGTGCCAGCAGCCCGGAGGGTTCACCCCTCCACTTT	CASSPEGSPLHF	TRBV7-9	TRBJ1-6	12	NA	NA
TGTGCCAGCAGCCAAGGAGGGAGGAACACTGAAGCTTTCTTT	CASSQGGRNTEAFF	TRBV14	TRBJ1-1	14	NA	NA
TGTGCCAGCAGCCGAGGGACAGGGGGGACCAACACTGAAGCTTTCTTT	CASSRGTGGTNTEAFF	TRBV3-1/TRBV3-2	TRBJ1-1	16	TRBD1	NA
TGTGCCAGCAGCGTAGCTAGCGGGGGTTGGGATACGCAGTATTTT	CASSVASGGWDTQYF	TRBV9	TRBJ2-3	15	TRBD2	NA
TGTGCCAGCAGCCCGAAGAGGGGCGGGGGGGCCGGAGATACGCAGTATTTT	CASSPKRGGGAGDTQYF	TRBV7-9	TRBJ2-3	17	TRBD2	NA
TGCGCCAGCAGGGGGACAGCCTCCAGACAGGGGAGGGGAGACACTGAAGCTTTCTTT	CASRGTASRQGRGDTEAFF	TRBV4-1	TRBJ1-1	19	TRBD1	few
TGCGCCAGCAGTCCTACAGGGTCTGGAAACACCATATATTTT	CASSPTGSGNTIYF	TRBV5-1	TRBJ1-3	14	NA	NA
TGTGCCAGCAGCTTAGGACCCTCTCTAGCGGGGGCGGCAGATACGCAGTATTTT	CASSLGPSLAGAADTQYF	TRBV7-2	TRBJ2-3	18	TRBD2	NA
TGTGCCAGCAGCTTGGATGAACAGGGTTACGGCACTGAAGCTTTCTTT	CASSLDEQGYGTEAFF	TRBV5-6	TRBJ1-1	16	NA	once
TGTGCCAGCAGTTTAACAGAATCCTATAATTCACCCCTCCACTTT	CASSLTESYNSPLHF	TRBV28	TRBJ1-6	15	NA	few
TGCAGCGTTACTTTCTGGGACAGAAACACTGAAGCTTTCTTT	CSVTFWDRNTEAFF	TRBV29-1	TRBJ1-1	14	TRBD1	NA
TGTGCCAGCCAAATGACAGGGAGTGTGGGTCGGCCCCAGCATTTT	CASQMTGSVGRPQHF	TRBV28	TRBJ1-5	15	TRBD1	once
TGTGCCAGCAGGAGCTACGGACAGGGAAGCAGTGAGCAGTTCTTC	CASRSYGQGSSEQFF	TRBV6-5	TRBJ2-1	15	TRBD1	NA
TGTGCCAGCAGTCCGCTAACGGGGAATTCCTACAATGAGCAGTTCTTC	CASSPLTGNSYNEQFF	TRBV25-1	TRBJ2-1	16	NA	NA
TGTGCCAGCAGCACTCCGGGGAATTCACCCCTCCACTTT	CASSTPGNSPLHF	TRBV11-2	TRBJ1-6	13	NA	once
TGCGCCAGCAGCCAATCCCCGACAGGGGGGGAAGAAAAACTGTTTTTT	CASSQSPTGGEEKLFF	TRBV4-1	TRBJ1-4	16	TRBD1	once
TGCAGCGTTGATCCAGGGGGTATAGGTGGCTACACCTTC	CSVDPGGIGGYTF	TRBV29-1	TRBJ1-2	13	TRBD1	NA
TGCGCCAGCAGCGCGCGTGCGGGGGGAGCTCCCCACGAGCAGTACTTC	CASSARAGGAPHEQYF	TRBV5-1	TRBJ2-7	16	TRBD2	NA
TGTGCCAGTAGAGTTAGGGAGGACTATGGCTACACCTTC	CASRVREDYGYTF	TRBV4-2	TRBJ1-2	13	NA	once
TGTGCCAGCAGCTCGAGCGGGCCCCAGTACTTC	CASSSSGPQYF	TRBV3-1/TRBV3-2	TRBJ2-5	11	NA	NA
TGTGCCAGCAGGGCCGGGGTCTCGTACGAGCAGTACTTC	CASRAGVSYEQYF	TRBV28	TRBJ2-7	13	NA	NA
TGCGCCAGCAGCCTGTTCTTAGGGGGGGGAGACAATGAGCAGTTCTTC	CASSLFLGGGDNEQFF	TRBV4-1	TRBJ2-1	16	NA	NA
TGTGCCAGCAGTGAAGCTAACTATAATTCACCCCTCCACTTT	CASSEANYNSPLHF	TRBV6-1	TRBJ1-6	14	NA	NA